The source of this T cell receptor (beta chain) is a study of blood T cell repertoires in COVID-19 (TCRdb year 2020). In the study overall: Collaborator samples came from the United States, Italy and Spain and covered acute and convalescent phases of COVID-19. The prospective study material was composed of cDNA or gDNA derived from T cells, B-cell-depleted T cells, or PBMCs. Deeply sampled blood TCRbeta repertoires from subjects exposed to, actively infected with, or recovered from COVID-19 were included in the dataset. The repertoires were released in a freely available public database meant as a resource for research on the immune response to SARS-CoV-2. The samples were drawn from two sources: the first 160 participants of the ongoing ImmuneRACE study, and about 1,300 subjects contributed by 6 global collaborators. Nearly every sample came with metadata listing a de-identified subject ID, COVID-19 status, age in years and sex. Where available, HLA class I and class II types were obtained from metadata supplied by the sample provider rather than from assay-based typing. General findings and caveats noted by the study authors: How much clinical and demographic metadata was included differed by source and by participant, and the metadata was provided uncurated.

Unmatched junction bases come to 0, with V trimmed by 1 base and J by 4 bases. Spanning cysteine to phenylalanine, the CDR3 consists of 13 amino acids. The sequence is cut down to CDR3 DNA, 39 bases in frame from base 1. According to the germline V gene, CDR1 reads SGHAT and CDR2 reads FQNNGV. Each collaborating institution followed its own protocols to collect whole blood in K2EDTA tubes. For TCRbeta analysis, collaborators shipped samples as frozen whole blood, isolated PBMCs, or DNA extracted from either of those sample types. TCRbeta CDR3 regions were amplified from genomic DNA using the immunoSEQ Assay, a bias-controlled multiplex PCR. The authors processed their data as follows. The number of nucleated cells in each sample was estimated by amplification of reference gene primers within the assay. To quantify the absolute abundance of each unique TCRbeta CDR3 rearrangement, sequence reads were collapsed and filtered. Productive Simpson clonality was computed per sample as the square root of Simpson's diversity index over productive rearrangements. What TCRdb holds here is the immuneACCESS table cut down to in-frame rearrangements. Part of the clones is not present; checked against another copy, under half of the missing clones reflect an unresolved V gene, and the others are unexplained. V and J calls and clone size come straight from that table; D and trimming were deduced from the DNA. This sample gives about 53,000 clones in total; about 82% of them show up just once. The top ten clonotypes cover about 10% of the sample.

This clone was found a few times. No cognate antigen has been identified for it. It has no much larger one-base neighbor in the sample; base qualities were not kept. This receptor was taken from a man between 65 and 79 years old with active COVID-19. Material: peripheral blood. The chain employs TRBV11-2 and TRBJ1-1; 7 of the junction bases match TRBD1. The CDR3 region: CASSLGQGTEAFF. The DNA sequence is as follows: TGTGCCAGCAGCTTAGGACAGGGCACTGAAGCTTTCTTT. The full variable domain, completed from the reference TRBV11-2 and TRBJ1-1 proteins outside the CDR3, reads EAGVAQSPRYKIIEKRQSVAFWCNPISGHATLYWYQQILGQGPKLLIQFQNNGVVDDSQLPKDRFSAERLKGVDSTLKIQPAKLEDSAVYLCASSLGQGTEAFFGQGTRLTVV.